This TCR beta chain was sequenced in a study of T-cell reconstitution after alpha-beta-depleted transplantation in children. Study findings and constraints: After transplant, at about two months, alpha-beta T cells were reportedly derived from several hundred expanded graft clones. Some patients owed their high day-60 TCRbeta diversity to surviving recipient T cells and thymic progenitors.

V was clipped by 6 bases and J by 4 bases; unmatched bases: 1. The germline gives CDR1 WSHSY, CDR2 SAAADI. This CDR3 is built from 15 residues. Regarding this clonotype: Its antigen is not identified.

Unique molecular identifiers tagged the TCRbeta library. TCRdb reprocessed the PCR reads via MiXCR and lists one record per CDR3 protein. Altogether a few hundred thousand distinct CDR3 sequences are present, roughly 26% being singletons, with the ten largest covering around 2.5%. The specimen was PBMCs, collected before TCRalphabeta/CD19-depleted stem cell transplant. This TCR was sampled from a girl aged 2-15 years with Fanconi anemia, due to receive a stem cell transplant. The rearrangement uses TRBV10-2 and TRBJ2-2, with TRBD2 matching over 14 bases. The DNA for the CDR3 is TGCGCCAGCAGGGGACTAGCGGGAGTCACCGGGGAGCTGTTTTTT. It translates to CASRGLAGVTGELFF.